This note documents a single TCR beta chain sequence. A single count supports this clone. The antigen this receptor binds is unknown. Per-base qualities were not stored, and no clone one base away is much larger. Using the deep immunoSEQ assay, TCR CDR3 regions were amplified from genomic DNA by multiplex PCR. For each cell subset, the extracted genomic DNA was distributed evenly across all wells of several immunoSEQ 96-well plates, and each plate served as one replicate. For sorted subsets, approximately 210 ng genomic DNA, equal to tens of thousands of T cell genomes, was loaded into each replicate PCR. Purified libraries were measured with a Qubit 3.0 fluorometer, size-checked on a Bioanalyzer 2100, and measured again with the KAPA Library Quantification kit. Every immunoSEQ 96-well plate was sequenced on a separate single-read 150-cycle Illumina NextSeq 550 flow cell. On the authors' methods: The immunoSEQ output contained only junctional sequences without quality scores, so filtering could not match that applied to full-length reads. Sequences were annotated with PyIR, a Python wrapper for IgBLAST v1.9, and V/J genes and CDR3 were assigned using IMGT germline references. Reads were removed for weak V/J assignments (E-value above 1e-6), missing CDR3, stop codons, out-of-frame junctions, or ambiguous translated residues. A V3J clonotype was defined by an identical inferred V gene, J gene, and CDR3 amino acid sequence. The percentage overlap between two repertoires was calculated by dividing the number of shared unique clonotypes by the size of the smaller repertoire. Richness of each repertoire was evaluated using RTK rarefaction, the Chao1 estimator, and Recon v2.1 estimates of unobserved clonotypes. Generation probabilities for all TCRbeta clonotypes obtained by the gDNA method from a handful of donors were computed using OLGA. Entries here come from immuneACCESS through TCRdb and include only in-frame sequences with V and J called. Some clones fail to appear in such tables; in the studies checked, an unresolved V gene covers under half of the shortfall, and the cause of the remainder is unknown. That table supplies the V and J calls and clone size; D and trimming were determined from the DNA. This sample gives about 2.4 million clones in total; 85% to 95% of them show up just once. Roughly 0.15% of the sample comes from the top ten.

The data are from a study of shared clonotypes between healthy human individuals (dated by TCRdb to the early 2020s). For the wider study: The cohort comprised two women and a few men aged 18 to 49 years. To estimate repertoire size and how much clonotype sharing occurs between individuals, the study deeply sequenced the blood TCR repertoires of a handful of healthy adults. For each donor, CD4 naive and CD4 memory were each run on three plates, CD8 naive on two plates, and CD8 memory on one plate. To increase sequencing depth and limit assay-specific biases, different laboratories used diverse techniques to prepare libraries and sequence TCR repertoires. Between about 0.94 and 10 billion PBMCs per donor were obtained by leukapheresis. What the work shows at the level of the full study, not this receptor alone: Higher generation probabilities were observed for clonotypes shared by all four sorted-subset donors than for non-shared clonotypes. Pairwise subsampling indicated that sequencing depth was expected to affect the degree of clonotype sharing among donors. Estimated clonotype richness was generally larger for naive than for memory subsets. Roughly 5% of naive CD4, 3.5% of naive CD8, approximately 2.2% of memory CD4, and less than 0.45% of memory CD8 clonotypes were shared across four donors. Sampling was limited to blood, and TCR repertoires in tissue likely differ from TCR repertoires in blood. Because the study included only a small number of donors, the genetic and exposure-history diversity represented was limited. Rarefaction of sorted-subset datasets indicated incomplete sequencing despite the large sequencing depth.

The donors were healthy, HIV-negative adults with no recently reported acute infections or vaccinations. Only Caucasian adults living in Nashville, Tennessee, USA were represented among the donors. CD4+ T cells were enriched through magnetic negative selection, after which naive cells were positively selected on CD45RA and the remaining negative fraction served as the memory subset. After blood collection by leukapheresis, PBMCs were isolated using Ficoll-Histopaque density gradient centrifugation and then cryopreserved in the vapor phase of liquid nitrogen. Analytical flow cytometry was used to check the purity and quantity of each magnetically sorted T cell population. Genomic DNA was isolated from every sorted fraction and measured by UV absorbance on a Nanodrop 2000c. The cysteine opens and the phenylalanine closes a CDR3 of 15 amino acids. Of the read, only the CDR3 DNA is kept; its 45 bases are in frame from base 1. The germline V gene gives CDR1 as SNHLY and CDR2 as FYNNEI. V and J are truncated by 7 bases and 7 bases respectively, leaving an intervening sequence of 19 bases.

The chain is encoded by TRBV2 joined to TRBJ2-2; a confident D gene designation cannot be given. The sequence came from a man aged 18 to 29 in good health. Specimen: naive CD4+ T cells sorted from blood. Interpreted using the paper, the cell subset or site label stands for: CD45RA+ positively selected. The DNA sequence follows: TGTGCCAGCATAGGAACAGCCAAGGAAAACGGGGAGCTGTTTTTT. Its product reads: CASIGTAKENGELFF.